This paragraph covers one T cell receptor beta chain sequence. Its antigen is not identified. The data originate from a study of vaccination and CD4 T cells after COVID-19. From germline, CDR1 is SGHVS and CDR2 FNYEAQ. Trimming stripped 5 bases from V and 4 bases from J, with 9 bases between. The CDR3 runs to 13 residues. Treatment reported: approximately 9-day PBMC culture with coronavirus spike peptide pools or control peptides (ViraFEST assay). These CD4+ T cells came from an unexposed donor, sampled before the COVID-19 pandemic (2011-2018). Sequencing of DNA taken from cultured CD4+ T cells relied on the Oncomine TCR Beta short-read assay. Investigators obtained genomic DNA by extraction from cultured CD4+ T cells. TCRdb redid the calling of the PCR reads with MiXCR, one entry per CDR3 protein. This table has some 10,000 distinct CDR3 sequences, roughly a third appearing once.

The sample taken for sequencing was CD4+ T cells from blood, cultured in vitro. This chain connects TRBV7-6 to TRBJ1-5, with D hard to call. The TCR was taken from a human donor in good health. CDR3 amino acids: CASSNGINQPQHF. The CDR3 nucleotides read TGTGCCAGCAGCAATGGGATTAATCAGCCCCAGCATTTT.